Following are 18 T cell receptor beta chains from one sample sequenced in a study of blood T cell repertoires in COVID-19. Repertoires were generated with immunoSEQ multiplex PCR, while TCRdb's copy carries only in-frame clones and drops some. The sample has a few hundred thousand clones, around 84% seen once; the top ten hold around 3.9%. Sequenced material: PBMCs or T cells enriched from blood (not recorded which). The receptors stem from a man aged 25 to 40 with acute COVID-19.

The J gene is TRBJ2-7, the V gene TRBV13, with TRBD2 matching over 9 bases. Unmatched junction bases numbered 5, after V lost 5 bases and J lost 0 bases. This CDR3 contains 15 residues. Germline CDR1 and CDR2: PRHDT and FYEKMQ (reference sequence). Here the CDR3 reads CASSLSGSYSYEQYV. CDR3 DNA: TGTGCCAGCAGCCTTAGCGGGAGCTACTCCTACGAGCAGTACGTC.

The chain carries TRBV29-1 and TRBJ1-2, with 9 nucleotides matching TRBD1. The V gene's germline CDR1 is SQVTM and CDR2 ANQGSEA. The CDR3 runs to 18 residues. The V segment lost 4 bases and the J segment 2 bases; nucleotides outside the gene matches: 17. The CDR3 DNA follows: TGCAGCGTTGGATTGAGGACAGGGGAAACCCCCCGCAACTATGGCTACACCTTC. Its protein is CSVGLRTGETPRNYGYTF.

This clone was seen a few times. This rearrangement joins TRBV6-4 to TRBJ1-6, with 7 bases identical to TRBD1. Germline CDR1 MRHNA, CDR2 SNTAGT. The CDR3 is 15 amino acids. The ends lost 5 bases at V and 7 bases at J; junction bases unmatched: 8. CDR3 sequence reads: CASSKGAMTNSPLHF. The CDR3 coding sequence is TGTGCCAGCAGTAAGGGGGCAATGACAAATTCACCCCTCCACTTT.

This clone was seen only a few times. The chain carries TRBV7-6 and TRBJ2-2; 11 nucleotides match TRBD1. The CDR3 loop spans 19 amino acids. CDR1 and CDR2 from the germline V gene are SGHVS and FNYEAQ. V was pared by 1 base and J by 4 bases, with 11 bases of the junction left unmatched. CDR3 nucleotides: TGTGCCAGCAGCTTAGGAGAAGTCCGGGACAGGGGGAGCACCGGGGAGCTGTTTTTT. Protein sequence: CASSLGEVRDRGSTGELFF.

For this clone: A much larger clone differs from this one at a single base, so this may be a read error. This CDR3 is also generated by other DNA sequences in the sample. The J gene is TRBJ1-5, the V gene TRBV12-3 or TRBV12-4; D gene unclear. The CDR3 is 13 residues long. The ends were cut back, 3 bases at V and 0 bases at J, with 3 bases in the middle. The CDR3 nucleotides read TGTGCCAGCAGTTTTAATAGCAATCAGCCCCAGCATTTT. Its protein is CASSFNSNQPQHF.

This clone was seen once. The genes are TRBV5-1 and TRBJ2-1; D possibly corresponds to TRBD2 (6 bases). This CDR3 contains 15 residues. Trimming stripped 4 bases from V and 0 bases from J, with 11 bases between. The germline gives CDR1 SGHRS, CDR2 YFSETQ. In DNA form, the CDR3 reads TGCGCCAGCAGCCCGGAGGGGATCTCCTACAATGAGCAGTTCTTC. This translates into CASSPEGISYNEQFF.

This chain connects TRBV27 to TRBJ2-1; 8 bases are shared with TRBD1. J was trimmed by 2 bases and V by 6 bases; bases with no gene match: 3. Germline loops: CDR1 MNHEY, CDR2 SMNVEV (reference sequence). This CDR3 spans 14 amino acids. The CDR3 sequence is CASSPQGAYNEQFF. The CDR3 DNA reads TGTGCCAGCAGCCCACAGGGGGCCTACAATGAGCAGTTCTTC.

The sample holds one count of this clone. The chain recombines TRBV6-5 with TRBJ2-3; TRBD2 is a possible D gene (5 bases). V lost 0 bases to trimming and J lost 5 bases, with 12 bases between them. CDR1 is MNHEY and CDR2 is SVGAGI in the germline V gene. The CDR3 has 15 amino acids. The CDR3 DNA reads TGTGCCAGCAGTTACTCGATAGGTGGAGGAGATACGCAGTATTTT. This sequence encodes CASSYSIGGGDTQYF.

The rearrangement links TRBV5-1 to TRBJ1-2; 11 bases fit TRBD1. The CDR3 consists of 14 residues. V shed 4 bases and J 9 bases; nucleotides not matched to a gene: 8. Germline lookup yields CDR1 SGHRS and CDR2 YFSETQ. The CDR3, as DNA: TGCGCCAGCAGCCCAGCCGGGACAGGGGGACGCTACACCTTC. Its translation: CASSPAGTGGRYTF.

This CDR3 is CATNNGGEDEKLFF. The CDR3 bases are TGTGCCACCAACAACGGGGGGGAAGATGAAAAACTGTTTTTT. V is TRBV28 and J is TRBJ1-4; tentative D call: TRBD1 (5 bases). The V and J ends lost 10 bases and 6 bases respectively, with 18 bases between them. This CDR3 region has 14 residues. CDR1 is MDHEN and CDR2 is SYDVKM in the germline V gene.

The chain links TRBV6-5 to TRBJ2-1, with 11 bases that match TRBD2. Trimming removed 4 bases from V and 3 bases from J; junction bases left unmatched: 5. This CDR3 is built from 16 residues. Germline V gene lookup returns CDR1 MNHEY and CDR2 SVGAGI. CDR3 region: CASSWVTSGNYNEQFF. As DNA, the CDR3 is TGTGCCAGCAGTTGGGTGACTAGCGGGAACTACAATGAGCAGTTCTTC.

The V call is TRBV3-1 (or the pseudogene TRBV3-2), the J call TRBJ2-3, with 8 bases lining up with TRBD1. Germline CDR1 LGHDT, CDR2 YNNKEL (reference sequence). Unmatched junction bases numbered 4, after V lost 3 bases and J lost 2 bases. The CDR3 spans 15 residues. CDR3 nucleotides: TGTGCCAGCAGCCATAGACAGGGGCCCACAGATACGCAGTATTTT. Its translation is CASSHRQGPTDTQYF.

The V gene is TRBV7-9, the J gene TRBJ2-1, with TRBD2 identical over 14 bases. After removal of 1 base from V and 1 base from J, the junction contained 6 bases not matched to a gene. CDR1 is SEHNR and CDR2 is FQNEAQ in the germline V gene (reference sequence). This CDR3 has 19 amino acids. The CDR3: CASSLEGTSGRGSYNEQFF. In DNA form, the CDR3 reads TGTGCCAGCAGCTTAGAGGGGACTAGCGGGAGAGGGTCCTACAATGAGCAGTTCTTC.

The V call is TRBV27, the J call TRBJ2-1; 10 bases agree with TRBD1. CDR1 is MNHEY and CDR2 is SMNVEV in the germline V gene (reference sequence). The CDR3 totals 14 residues. Unmatched junction bases numbered 5, after V lost 6 bases and J lost 6 bases. DNA for the CDR3: TGTGCCAGCAGACTTGACAGGGGGCCCAATGAGCAGTTCTTC. Protein product: CASRLDRGPNEQFF.

V gene TRBV18 combines with J gene TRBJ1-1, with D possibly being TRBD1 (6 bases). CDR3 length: 15 amino acids. Trimming removed 6 bases from V and 5 bases from J, with 19 bases in between. CDR1 KGHSH and CDR2 LQKENI come from the germline V gene. The CDR3 spells CASSQIQGVGTEAFF. The CDR3, as DNA: TGTGCCAGCTCCCAAATACAGGGTGTGGGGACTGAAGCTTTCTTT.

In its sample, this clone was seen once. The chain is built from TRBV3-1 (or the pseudogene TRBV3-2) and TRBJ1-3; a possible D gene is TRBD1 (5 bases). CDR3 length equals 15 residues. With 4 bases removed from V and 0 bases from J, the gap between germline ends came to 10 bases. Germline-derived CDR1 and CDR2 are LGHDT and YNNKEL (reference sequence). The CDR3 DNA reads TGTGCCAGCAGCCCCTACAGGAACTCTGGAAACACCATATATTTT. Amino acid sequence: CASSPYRNSGNTIYF.

The rearrangement joins TRBV2 to TRBJ1-2, with D perhaps matching TRBD1 (6 bases). CDR3 length equals 12 residues. Germline CDR1 is SNHLY and CDR2 is FYNNEI. Trimming removed 6 bases at V and 4 bases at J, with 9 bases between. The CDR3 coding sequence is TGTGCCAGCAGAGGGGACACCTATGGCTACACCTTC. As protein: CASRGDTYGYTF.

This clone was recorded once. A junction end diverges from the germline sequence, so it may reflect a read error. The chain carries TRBV5-1 and TRBJ1-1; 9 bases are shared with TRBD1. Germline V CDR1 and CDR2: SGHRS, YFSETQ. The CDR3 runs 13 residues. The CDR3 is CASRRTGATEAFF. In DNA form, the CDR3 reads TGTGCCAGCAGACGGACAGGGGCAACTGAAGCTTTCTTT.